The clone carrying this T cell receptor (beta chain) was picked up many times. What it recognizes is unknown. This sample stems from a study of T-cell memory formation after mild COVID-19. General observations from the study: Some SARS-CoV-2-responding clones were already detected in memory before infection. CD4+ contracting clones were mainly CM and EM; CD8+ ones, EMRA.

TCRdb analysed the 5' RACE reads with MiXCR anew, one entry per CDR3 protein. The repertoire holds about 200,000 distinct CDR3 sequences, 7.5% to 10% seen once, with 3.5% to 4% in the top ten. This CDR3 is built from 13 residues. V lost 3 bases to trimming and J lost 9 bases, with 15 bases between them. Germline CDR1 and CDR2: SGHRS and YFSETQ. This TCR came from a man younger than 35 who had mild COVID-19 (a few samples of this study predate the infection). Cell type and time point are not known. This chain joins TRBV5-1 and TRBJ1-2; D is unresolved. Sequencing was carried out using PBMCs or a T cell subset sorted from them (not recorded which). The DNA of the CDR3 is TGCGCCAGCAGCTCCGATTACCCGGGGAGCTACACCTTC. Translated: CASSSDYPGSYTF.